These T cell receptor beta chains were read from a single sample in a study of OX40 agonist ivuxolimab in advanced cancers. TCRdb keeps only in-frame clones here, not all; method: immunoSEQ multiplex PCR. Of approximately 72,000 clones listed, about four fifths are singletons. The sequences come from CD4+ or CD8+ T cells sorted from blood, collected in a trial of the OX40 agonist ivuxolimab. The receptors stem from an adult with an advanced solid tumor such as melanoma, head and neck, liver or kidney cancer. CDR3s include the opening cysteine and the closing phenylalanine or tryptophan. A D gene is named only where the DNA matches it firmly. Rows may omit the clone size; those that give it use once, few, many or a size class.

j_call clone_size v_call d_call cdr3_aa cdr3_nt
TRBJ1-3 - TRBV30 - CAWSVPGGPGNTIYF TGTGCCTGGAGTGTACCGGGGGGCCCAGGAAACACCATATATTTT
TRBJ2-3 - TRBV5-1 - CASSVDGVADTQYF TGCGCCAGCAGCGTCGATGGTGTGGCAGATACGCAGTATTTT
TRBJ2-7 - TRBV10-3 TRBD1 CAISESQGAGAGDQYF TGTGCCATCAGTGAGTCGCAGGGGGCCGGGGCAGGGGATCAGTACTTC
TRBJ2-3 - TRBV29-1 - CSVGRWAAVSTDTQYF TGCAGCGTAGGGAGGTGGGCCGCCGTCAGCACAGATACGCAGTATTTT
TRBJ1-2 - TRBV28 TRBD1 CASKQGAGYGYTF TGTGCCAGCAAACAGGGGGCCGGCTATGGCTACACCTTC
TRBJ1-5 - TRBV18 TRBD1 CASSPNRGLGDQPQHF TGTGCCAGCTCACCAAACAGGGGGCTTGGTGATCAGCCCCAGCATTTT
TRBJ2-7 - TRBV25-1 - CASGRRDSYEQYF TGTGCCAGCGGACGGCGAGACTCCTACGAGCAGTACTTC
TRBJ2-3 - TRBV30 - CAWSSPPDTQYF TGTGCCTGGAGCTCTCCTCCAGATACGCAGTATTTT
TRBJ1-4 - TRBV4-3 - CASSQERGFEKLFF TGCGCCAGCAGCCAAGAAAGGGGTTTTGAAAAACTGTTTTTT
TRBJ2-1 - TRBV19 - CASSMMRGQHNEQFF TGTGCCAGTAGTATGATGAGGGGTCAGCACAATGAGCAGTTCTTC
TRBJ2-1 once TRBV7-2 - CASSLAGASMSEQFF TGTGCCAGCAGCTTAGCGGGGGCTAGCATGAGTGAGCAGTTCTTC
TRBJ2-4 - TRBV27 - CASITGFLKNIQYF TGTGCCAGTATAACAGGTTTTCTAAAAAACATTCAGTACTTC
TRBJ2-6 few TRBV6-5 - CATLRDYSGANVLTF TGTGCCACCCTCAGGGATTACTCTGGGGCCAACGTCCTGACTTTC
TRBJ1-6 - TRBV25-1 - CASSPRSPRDSPLHF TGTGCCAGCAGTCCTCGGAGCCCAAGAGATTCACCCCTCCACTTT
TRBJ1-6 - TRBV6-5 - CASSLGPNNSPLHF TGTGCCAGCAGTCTGGGCCCCAATAATTCACCCCTCCACTTT
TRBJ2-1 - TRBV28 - CASSDNEQFF TGTGCCAGCAGTGACAATGAGCAGTTCTTC
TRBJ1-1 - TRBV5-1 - CASSYSMNTEAFF TGCGCCAGCAGTTACAGCATGAACACTGAAGCTTTCTTT
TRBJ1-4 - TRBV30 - CAWSVQGWEKLFF TGTGCCTGGAGTGTACAGGGTTGGGAAAAACTGTTTTTT
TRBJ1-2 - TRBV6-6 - CASTRETNYGYTF TGTGCCAGTACGAGGGAGACTAACTATGGCTACACCTTC
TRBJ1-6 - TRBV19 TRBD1 CASSLGQINSPLHF TGTGCCAGTAGTCTGGGACAGATTAATTCACCCCTCCACTTT
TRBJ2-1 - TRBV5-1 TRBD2 CASSGTSGRAYNEQFF TGCGCCAGCAGCGGAACTAGCGGGAGGGCCTACAATGAGCAGTTCTTC
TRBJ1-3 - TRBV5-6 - CASSLVSLSGNTIYF TGTGCCAGCAGCTTGGTAAGCCTCTCTGGAAACACCATATATTTT
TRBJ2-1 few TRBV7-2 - CASSPQVLRDNEQFF TGTGCCAGCAGCCCTCAGGTCCTGCGGGACAATGAGCAGTTCTTC